A selection of T cell receptor beta chains follows, all from one sample in a study of metastatic and nonmetastatic thyroid tumors. Via MiXCR, TCRdb re-called the PCR reads. The sample records fewer than 35,000 clones, roughly 29% being singletons. The sample was blood. All receptors come from a female donor with papillary thyroid cancer or a benign thyroid nodule (not recorded which). Some clones in this sample may be carry-over from other donors' samples. The CDR3 runs from the conserved cysteine through the conserved F or W.

v_call cdr3_aa
TRBV20-1 CSAKVAAYEQYF
TRBV6-5 CASSYLGSSGNTIYF
TRBV6-1 CASRRTGRNQPQHF
TRBV6-1 CASGRGIETQYF
TRBV6-1 CASSRTDGNSGNTIYF
TRBV7-3 CASSPGGGPLNYGYTF
TRBV29-1 CSVAWGIGSTEAFF
TRBV10-3 CAISEMTGFTGELFF
TRBV24-1 CATSPSVSDTQYF
TRBV28 CASRENSNQPQHF
TRBV6-2/TRBV6-3 CASSRGLAGATDTQYF
TRBV6-1 CASGRGDGYTF
TRBV9 CASSRDLNEQFF
TRBV3-1 CASSRSGLGLKYNEQFF
TRBV6-2/TRBV6-3 CASSPSQRNTEAFF
TRBV19 CASSEETGYGYTF
TRBV5-1 CASSLPRTGTGELFF
TRBV7-2 CASSYSGTGRYNEQFF
TRBV12-5 CASGLGQVESAKNIQYF
TRBV15 CATSRGPAGGNNEQFF
TRBV6-1 CASSGTLRIGEQFF
TRBV7-9 CASTSGGSPETQYF
TRBV20-1 CSARDEGAFF
TRBV24-1 CATSAAGSYEQYF
TRBV6-1 CASSEGPVPVDEQYF
TRBV28 CASSLNAYRGGENKGEQFF
TRBV5-5 CASSLDAGGEQYF
TRBV24-1 CATSDQRTGKSYNEQFF
TRBV28 CASSPLPAGDGYTF
TRBV25-1 CASNGGGRYEQYF
TRBV7-9 CASSFGDEQYF
TRBV19 CASSRTQGNIDNEQFF
TRBV20-1 CSASGRASYNEQFF
TRBV5-1 CASSLTTGTGPYNEQFF
TRBV12-3/TRBV12-4 CASSRAYEQYF
TRBV11-3 CASSLEVADEQFF
TRBV7-6 CASSLRTGGSNTEAFF
TRBV5-6 CASSLKGGSGRRTDTQYF
TRBV12-3/TRBV12-4 CASNYRGNTGELFF
TRBV4-1 CASSQEIAGNYGYTF
TRBV20-1 CSASTGRAQPQHF
TRBV12-3/TRBV12-4 CASSLTGLAGGWWGADTQYF
TRBV27 CASGPGTGGIGEQFF
TRBV7-6 CASSSTGGGSPLHF
TRBV10-3 CAIKITGTRDTIYF
TRBV3-1 CASSQGGYGYTF
TRBV12-3/TRBV12-4 CASSVTQGTGELFF
TRBV6-4 CASSDSTSGSTDTQYF
TRBV7-2 CASSLAGTFNEQFF
TRBV28 CASRAGINTEAFF
TRBV6-2/TRBV6-3 CASSYGRGQTYEQYF
TRBV10-3 CAISDWGAGVSSEQYF
TRBV5-1 CASSPGDGRGGELFF
TRBV20-1 CSARTGGPYEQYF